This TCR beta chain emerged from a study of shared clonotypes between healthy human individuals. Concerning this clone: No antigen is known for it.

Broader study findings: Expectations were that clonotype sharing among donors would be affected by sequencing depth.

The method was immunoSEQ multiplex PCR; TCRdb's version includes in-frame clones alone and lacks a portion of them. The sample lists about 2,200,000 clones; about 93% were seen once. CD8 cells regarded as naive lacked CD45RO, were positively chosen for CCR7, and omitted terminally differentiated effector memory CD45RA+ cells. Adults of Caucasian background living in Nashville, Tennessee made up all donors. This CDR3 region has 15 residues. Trimming removed 3 bases from V and 1 base from J, with 9 bases in between. Germline V gives CDR1 SEHNR, CDR2 FQNEAQ (reference sequence). This TCR came from a man between 18 and 35 years old in good health. Some clones in this sample may be carry-over from other donors' samples. The sequenced material came from naive CD8+ T cells from PBMCs. The chain links TRBV7-9 to TRBJ2-2; no definite D call. CDR3 nucleotides: TGTGCCAGCAGCTTTTACGGCGGGAACACCGGGGAGCTGTTTTTT. It encodes CASSFYGGNTGELFF.